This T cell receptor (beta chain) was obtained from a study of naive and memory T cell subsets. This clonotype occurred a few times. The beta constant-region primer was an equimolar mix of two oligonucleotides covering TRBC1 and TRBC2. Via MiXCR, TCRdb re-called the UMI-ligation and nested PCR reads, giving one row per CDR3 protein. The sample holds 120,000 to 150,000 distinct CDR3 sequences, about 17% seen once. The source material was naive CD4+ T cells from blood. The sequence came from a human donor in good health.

CDR3 DNA sequence: TGCGCCAGCAGCTTTGAGGGGAACACTGAAGCTTTCTTT. Residues: CASSFEGNTEAFF. This rearrangement joins TRBV5-1 to TRBJ1-1, with D unclear. The V and J ends lost 2 bases and 1 base respectively, with 6 bases between them. The CDR3 spans 13 residues. Germline loops: CDR1 SGHRS, CDR2 YFSETQ.